Listed here are 12 T cell receptor beta chains from one sample, sequenced in a study of PD-1 blockade in classical Hodgkin lymphoma. TCRdb's copy holds only in-frame clones and misses some; the assay was immunoSEQ multiplex PCR. The sample holds 15,000 or so clones, about 88% seen once. The time point here: cycle 4 day 1 (C4D1), after five to seven weeks of nivolumab. Relapse was seen in all patients after autologous stem cell transplantation, and brentuximab vedotin exposure was variable. Magnetic negative selection served to purify CD4+ T cells out of PBMCs that had been thawed. This specimen was CD4+ T cells from blood, taken before the fourth cycle of nivolumab. The source is a human donor with classical Hodgkin lymphoma.

This chain uses TRBV5-4 with TRBJ2-7; 12 positions agree with TRBD2. The J segment lost 0 bases and the V segment lost 4 bases, leaving 11 bases of the junction unmatched. CDR3 length: 18 residues. Germline V gene lookup returns CDR1 SGHNT and CDR2 YYREEE (reference sequence). The CDR3 nucleotides read TGTGCCAGCAGCACCCCGGGACTAGCGGGCGCGGGCTCCTACGAGCAGTACTTC. It specifies CASSTPGLAGAGSYEQYF. The full variable domain, with the rest looked up from reference TRBV5-4 and TRBJ2-7, is ETGVTQSPTHLIKTRGQQVTLRCSSQSGHNTVSWYQQALGQGPQFIFQYYREEENGRGNFPPRFSGLQFPNYSSELNVNALELDDSALYLCASSTPGLAGAGSYEQYFGPGTRLTVT.

The genes are TRBV10-3 and TRBJ1-5; D possibly corresponds to TRBD1 (5 bases). Germline V gives CDR1 ENHRY, CDR2 SYGVKD. V was pared by 10 bases and J by 1 base, with 14 bases between. The CDR3 is made up of 14 amino acids. In DNA form, the CDR3 reads TGTGCCACCACCGGGACCGCAAGCAATCAGCCCCAGCATTTT. It translates to CATTGTASNQPQHF.

The V call is TRBV28, the J call TRBJ1-5, with D perhaps TRBD1 (5 bases). Trimming left V 2 bases short and J 9 bases short, with 17 bases between. Germline V lookup: CDR1 MDHEN, CDR2 SYDVKM. The CDR3 is 15 amino acids. The CDR3 region is CASSLGQGLDRPQHF. Written as DNA, the CDR3 is TGTGCCAGCAGTTTAGGCCAGGGCTTGGATAGGCCCCAGCATTTT.

In this sample, this clone turned up once. CDR3 coding DNA: TGTGCCAGCTCACCACTCGCGGTATTACAGGGGAATCAGCCCCAGCATTTT. Its translation is CASSPLAVLQGNQPQHF. V usage is TRBV18 and J usage is TRBJ1-5, with 7 bases matching TRBD1. The CDR3 has 17 amino acids. The V gene end was trimmed by 1 base and the J gene end by 4 bases; junction bases not matched to a gene: 10. Germline V gene data show CDR1 as KGHSH and CDR2 as LQKENI.

The count of this clone is one. The chain uses TRBV19 and TRBJ2-5, with 7 bases fitting TRBD1. The length of the CDR3 is 13 residues. The V segment lost 10 bases and the J segment 2 bases; nucleotides outside the gene matches: 7. Germline CDR1 reads LNHDA; CDR2 reads SQIVND (reference sequence). DNA of the CDR3: TGTGCCACCTCACAGGGGAGTCAAGAGACCCAGTACTTC. This encodes CATSQGSQETQYF.

V is TRBV5-6 and J is TRBJ1-2; D gene unclear. The V and J ends lost 0 bases and 2 bases respectively, with 5 bases between them. CDR1 and CDR2 (germline): SGHDT, YYEEEE. The CDR3 loop spans 13 amino acids. The CDR3 DNA sequence: TGTGCCAGCAGCTTGGGACGGAACTATGGCTACACCTTC. This gives the protein CASSLGRNYGYTF.

The chain joins TRBV9 to TRBJ2-7, with 10 bases aligning to TRBD1. Germline CDR1 SGDLS, CDR2 YYNGEE. V dropped 0 bases and J dropped 2; count of bases not matched to a gene: 2. This CDR3 spans 15 amino acids. The CDR3 spells CASSVGGQGPYEQYF. The CDR3 DNA reads as TGTGCCAGCAGCGTAGGGGGACAGGGGCCCTACGAGCAGTACTTC.

This chain uses TRBV7-3 with TRBJ1-1; no reliable D call. The V end lost 5 bases, the J end lost 5 bases, and 12 bases lay between the germline ends. Looked up from germline, CDR1 is SGHTA and CDR2 is FQGTGA. The CDR3 sequence is 13 residues long. The CDR3 region has the DNA TGTGCCAGCAGCCCCTCCCGCGGAACTGAAGCTTTCTTT. It codes for CASSPSRGTEAFF.

The J gene is TRBJ2-5, the V gene TRBV5-1; TRBD1 matches at 7 bases. The J segment lost 2 bases and the V segment lost 4 bases, leaving 17 bases of the junction unmatched. Germline CDR1 and CDR2: SGHRS and YFSETQ. This CDR3 contains 18 residues. The CDR3 here is CASSLARDSLKWQETQYF. In DNA form, the CDR3 reads TGCGCCAGCAGCCTGGCCCGGGACAGCCTGAAGTGGCAAGAGACCCAGTACTTC.

The rearrangement joins TRBV18 to TRBJ2-7; TRBD1 matches at 7 bases. CDR3 length equals 14 residues. Germline V gene lookup returns CDR1 KGHSH and CDR2 LQKENI. V shed 4 bases and J 4 bases; nucleotides not matched to a gene: 7. CDR3 sequence reads: CASSRDRVGYEQYF. CDR3 coding DNA: TGTGCCAGCTCACGCGACAGGGTGGGTTACGAGCAGTACTTC.

The rearrangement joins TRBV28 to TRBJ2-7, with D uncertain. Germline values: CDR1 MDHEN, CDR2 SYDVKM. V was pared by 1 base and J by 0 bases, with 13 bases between. The CDR3 contains 16 residues. As DNA, the CDR3 is TGTGCCAGCAGTTTATACGGTCTTGCGCTCTCCTACGAGCAGTACTTC. Amino acid sequence: CASSLYGLALSYEQYF.

J is TRBJ2-7 and V is TRBV29-1, with D perhaps TRBD1 (5 bases). This CDR3 has 14 residues. The V end lost 4 bases, the J end lost 3 bases, and 16 bases lay between the germline ends. Germline CDR1 is SQVTM and CDR2 is ANQGSEA. The chain's CDR3 is CSVVRKGQFYEQYF. The DNA for the CDR3 is TGCAGCGTTGTGAGGAAGGGGCAGTTCTACGAGCAGTACTTC.